This is a list of T cell receptor beta chains from one sample in a study of shared clonotypes between healthy human individuals. Some clones are missing from TCRdb's copy, which holds only in-frame ones; the method was immunoSEQ multiplex PCR. The table lists approximately 2,000,000 clones, just over 90% of them singletons. Sequencing used naive CD8+ T cells from PBMCs. These receptors were collected from a man younger than 30 in good health. Some clones in this sample may be carry-over from other donors' samples. CDR3s include the opening cysteine and the closing phenylalanine or tryptophan. Each record gives: V gene, clone size, D gene, J gene, CDR3 protein, CDR3 DNA. The D gene is left open where the match is weak. Expanded clones are given a class, and other clones once, few, many or no size at all.

TRBV28	.	.	TRBJ2-2	CASSFGGAATGELFF	TGTGCCAGCAGTTTTGGCGGGGCGGCCACCGGGGAGCTGTTTTTT
TRBV2	.	.	TRBJ2-5	CASFRSGFQETQYF	TGTGCCAGCTTCAGATCCGGTTTCCAAGAGACCCAGTACTTC
TRBV6-1	.	.	TRBJ1-1	CASIGTMGTEAFF	TGTGCCAGCATCGGGACTATGGGGACTGAAGCTTTCTTT
TRBV27	.	TRBD2	TRBJ2-1	CASSSSGTRPYNEQFF	TGTGCCAGCAGTTCTTCCGGGACTAGGCCGTACAATGAGCAGTTCTTC
TRBV28	.	TRBD1	TRBJ2-3	CASSSPGTGTTDTQYF	TGTGCCAGCAGTTCCCCCGGGACAGGAACCACAGATACGCAGTATTTT
TRBV4-1	.	.	TRBJ2-2	CASSPGIARDTGELFF	TGCGCCAGCAGCCCCGGAATTGCGCGGGACACCGGGGAGCTGTTTTTT
TRBV7-6	.	.	TRBJ1-2	CASSGRDGKNYGYTF	TGTGCCAGCAGCGGACGGGACGGAAAAAACTATGGCTACACCTTC
TRBV9	few	TRBD1	TRBJ1-1	CASGTGGMNTEAFF	TGTGCCAGTGGGACAGGGGGAATGAACACTGAAGCTTTCTTT
TRBV6-5	.	TRBD2	TRBJ2-3	CASSYVSGRATDTQYF	TGTGCCAGCAGTTACGTAAGCGGGAGGGCCACAGATACGCAGTATTTT
TRBV7-6	.	.	TRBJ1-1	CASSLAGGGTEAFF	TGTGCCAGCAGCTTAGCGGGGGGAGGGACTGAAGCTTTCTTT
TRBV25-1	.	.	TRBJ1-1	CASRAHGRMNTEAFF	TGTGCCAGCAGAGCACATGGACGGATGAACACTGAAGCTTTCTTT
TRBV1	.	.	TRBJ2-7	CTSSQADRGRRFGAYEQYF	TGCACCAGCAGCCAGGCTGACAGGGGGAGAAGGTTTGGTGCCTACGAGCAGTACTTC
TRBV28	.	.	TRBJ1-3	CASSLTIIHSGNTIYF	TGTGCCAGCAGTTTAACCATCATCCACTCTGGAAACACCATATATTTT
TRBV27	.	TRBD2	TRBJ2-7	CASSHVAGEYEQYF	TGTGCCAGCAGCCACGTGGCGGGGGAATACGAGCAGTACTTC
TRBV7-9	.	TRBD1	TRBJ1-1	CASSLAARGQPEAFF	TGTGCCAGCAGCTTAGCGGCCAGGGGGCAGCCTGAAGCTTTCTTT